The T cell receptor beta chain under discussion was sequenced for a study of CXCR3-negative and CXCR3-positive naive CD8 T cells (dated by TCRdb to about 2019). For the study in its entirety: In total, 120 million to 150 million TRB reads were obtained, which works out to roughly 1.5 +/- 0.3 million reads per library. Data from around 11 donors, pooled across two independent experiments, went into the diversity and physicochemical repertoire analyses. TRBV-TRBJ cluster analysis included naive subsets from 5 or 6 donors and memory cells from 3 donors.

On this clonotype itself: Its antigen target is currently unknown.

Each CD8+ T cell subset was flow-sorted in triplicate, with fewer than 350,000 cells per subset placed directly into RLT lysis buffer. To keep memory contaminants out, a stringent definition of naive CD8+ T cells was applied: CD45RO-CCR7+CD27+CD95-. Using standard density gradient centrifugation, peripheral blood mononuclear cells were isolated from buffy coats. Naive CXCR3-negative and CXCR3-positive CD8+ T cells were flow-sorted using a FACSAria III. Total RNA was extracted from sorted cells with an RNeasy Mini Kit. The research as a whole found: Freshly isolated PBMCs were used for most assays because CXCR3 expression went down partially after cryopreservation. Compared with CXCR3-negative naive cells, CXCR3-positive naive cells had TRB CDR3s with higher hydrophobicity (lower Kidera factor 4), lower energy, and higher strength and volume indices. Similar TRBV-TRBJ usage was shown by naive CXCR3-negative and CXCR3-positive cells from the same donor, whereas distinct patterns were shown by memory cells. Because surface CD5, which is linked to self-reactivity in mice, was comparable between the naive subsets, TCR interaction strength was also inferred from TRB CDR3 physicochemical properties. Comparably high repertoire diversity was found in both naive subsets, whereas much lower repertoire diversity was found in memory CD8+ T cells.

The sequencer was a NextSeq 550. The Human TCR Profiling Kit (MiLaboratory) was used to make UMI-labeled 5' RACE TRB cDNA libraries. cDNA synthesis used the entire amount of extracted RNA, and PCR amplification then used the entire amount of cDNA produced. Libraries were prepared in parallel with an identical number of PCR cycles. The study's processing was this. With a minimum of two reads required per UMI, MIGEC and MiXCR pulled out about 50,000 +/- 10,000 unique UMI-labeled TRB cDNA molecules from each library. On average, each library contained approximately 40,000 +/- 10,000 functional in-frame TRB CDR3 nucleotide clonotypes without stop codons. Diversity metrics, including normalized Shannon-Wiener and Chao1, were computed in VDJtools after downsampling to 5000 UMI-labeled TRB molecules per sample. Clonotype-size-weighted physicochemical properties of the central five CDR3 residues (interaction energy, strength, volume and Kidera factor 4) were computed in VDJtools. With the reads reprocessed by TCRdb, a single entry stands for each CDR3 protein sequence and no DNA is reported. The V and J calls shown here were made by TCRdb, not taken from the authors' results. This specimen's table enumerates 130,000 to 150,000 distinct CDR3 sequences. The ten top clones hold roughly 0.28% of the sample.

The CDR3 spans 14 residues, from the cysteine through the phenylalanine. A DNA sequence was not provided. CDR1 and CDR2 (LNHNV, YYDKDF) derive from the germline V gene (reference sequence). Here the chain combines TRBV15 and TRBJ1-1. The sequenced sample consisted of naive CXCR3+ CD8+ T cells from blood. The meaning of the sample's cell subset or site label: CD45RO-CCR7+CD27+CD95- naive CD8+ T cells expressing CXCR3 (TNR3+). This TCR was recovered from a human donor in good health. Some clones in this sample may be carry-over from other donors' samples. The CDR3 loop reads CATSREDWNTEAFF.